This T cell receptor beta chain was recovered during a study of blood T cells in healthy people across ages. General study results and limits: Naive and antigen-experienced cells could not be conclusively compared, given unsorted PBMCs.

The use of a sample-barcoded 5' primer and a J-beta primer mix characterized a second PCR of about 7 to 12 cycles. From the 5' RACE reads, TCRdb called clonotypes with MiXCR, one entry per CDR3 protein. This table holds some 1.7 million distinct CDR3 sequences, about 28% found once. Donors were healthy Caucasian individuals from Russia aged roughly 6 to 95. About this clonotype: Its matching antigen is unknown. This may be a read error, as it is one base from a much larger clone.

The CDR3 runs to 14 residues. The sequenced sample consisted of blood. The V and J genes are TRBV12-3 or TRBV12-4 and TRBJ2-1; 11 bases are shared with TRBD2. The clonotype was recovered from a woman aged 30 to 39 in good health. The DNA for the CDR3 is TGTACCAGCAGCGGGACTAGCGGATACAATGAGCAGTTCTTC. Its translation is CTSSGTSGYNEQFF.